The 28 T cell receptor beta chains below all came from one sample that was sequenced in a study of radiation and T cells in renal cell carcinoma (dated by TCRdb to the early 2020s). The sample's time point label, in plain terms: tumor resected at nephrectomy. The sample's treatment or condition label, in plain terms: treatment-naive control, cytoreductive nephrectomy. Library prep was done by the immunoSEQ multiplex PCR assay. TCRdb's version of the immuneACCESS table is confined to in-frame rearrangements and falls short of the full clone set. An unresolved V gene accounts for under half of the shortfall where checked; the remainder is of unknown origin. The sample contains 4,000 or so clones, 76% of them found a single time. The ten largest clones take up approximately 8% of the sample. Sample: tumor tissue, taken from a patient whose treatment was nephrectomy without radiotherapy. These receptors were collected from a man aged 45-60 years with renal cell carcinoma.

This rearrangement joins TRBV11-1 to TRBJ2-2; tentatively, D is TRBD1 (5 bases). This CDR3 is 15 amino acids long. Germline-derived CDR1 and CDR2 are SGHAT and FQDESV (reference sequence). With 6 bases removed from V and 1 base from J, the gap between germline ends came to 12 bases. CDR3 coding DNA: TGTGCCAGCAGTCACGACAGATTGAACACCGGGGAGCTGTTTTTT. Encoded protein: CASSHDRLNTGELFF.

This clone has a single count. The chain uses TRBV27 and TRBJ2-1; TRBD2 aligns across 10 bases. The V segment lost 9 bases and the J segment 8 bases; nucleotides outside the gene matches: 10. The CDR3 is made up of 14 amino acids. From germline, CDR1 is MNHEY and CDR2 SMNVEV (reference sequence). The CDR3 loop is CASSLAGSLHEQFF. In DNA, the CDR3 is TGTGCCAGTTCACTAGCGGGATCTTTACATGAGCAGTTCTTC.

The chain joins TRBV6-5 to TRBJ2-7; D not resolved. Germline V gene data show CDR1 as MNHEY and CDR2 as SVGAGI. The length of the CDR3 is 11 residues. Trimming shortened V by 6 bases and J by 6 bases, and 9 bases separated the two germline ends. CDR3 sequence (DNA): TGTGCCAGCAGCCCATTTACCGAGCAGTACTTC. Translating gives CASSPFTEQYF.

The V and J genes are TRBV6-9 and TRBJ2-7, with D possibly matching TRBD1 (6 bases). Germline-derived CDR1 and CDR2 are MNHGY and SVAAGI. The CDR3 sequence is 13 residues long. The germline V and J ends were trimmed by 6 bases and 4 bases, with 13 bases remaining between them. The CDR3 DNA follows: TGTGCCAGCAGCTCAGGGGATAGGTACGAGCAGTACTTC. Translation gives CASSSGDRYEQYF.

J is TRBJ2-1 and V is TRBV30; the D is unclear. The CDR3 length is 11 residues. Germline CDR1 is GTSNPN and CDR2 is SVGIG (reference sequence). The ends were cut back, 1 base at V and 9 bases at J, with 7 bases in the middle. The CDR3 region has the DNA TGTGCCTGGAGTGCTTCGGTTGAGCAGTTCTTC. It yields the protein CAWSASVEQFF.

The CDR3 nucleotides are TGTGCCAGCAGCAGAGTTGGACAGGCCCTGGGAACTAATGAAAAACTGTTTTTT. As protein: CASSRVGQALGTNEKLFF. The chain has TRBV11-2 and TRBJ1-4; TRBD1 aligns across 7 bases. This CDR3 has 18 amino acids. CDR1 is SGHAT and CDR2 is FQNNGV in the germline V gene. The V segment lost 5 bases and the J segment 1 base; nucleotides outside the gene matches: 13.

The chain has TRBV2 and TRBJ1-5, with 7 bases that match TRBD1. Germline CDR1 is SNHLY and CDR2 is FYNNEI. J was trimmed by 1 base and V by 7 bases; bases with no gene match: 4. The CDR3 is 14 amino acids. This chain's CDR3 is CASTRQGSNQPQHF. For the CDR3, the DNA is TGTGCCAGCACCAGACAGGGCAGCAATCAGCCCCAGCATTTT.

J is TRBJ1-5 and V is TRBV30, with D possibly TRBD1 on 6 matching bases. Germline CDR1 reads GTSNPN; CDR2 reads SVGIG (reference sequence). The germline V and J ends were trimmed by 1 base and 7 bases, with 14 bases remaining between them. The CDR3 sequence is 14 residues long. CDR3 in DNA: TGTGCCTGGAGTGGCGGGGGGGGCGACCAGCCCCAGCATTTT. It yields the protein CAWSGGGGDQPQHF.

This clone has more than one count but fewer than ten. V usage is TRBV29-1 and J usage is TRBJ1-3, with unresolved D. V lost 0 bases, J lost 0 bases, and 3 bases lay in between. This CDR3 has 13 amino acids. From germline, CDR1 is SQVTM and CDR2 ANQGSEA. The CDR3 reads CSVEDTSGNTIYF. CDR3 DNA sequence: TGCAGCGTTGAAGACACCTCTGGAAACACCATATATTTT.

This clone turned up a few times. The V and J genes are TRBV6-5 and TRBJ2-7; 12 bases agree with TRBD2. With 2 bases clipped from V and 2 bases from J, the junction kept 1 base outside the gene matches. Germline V CDR1 and CDR2: MNHEY, SVGAGI. The CDR3 is 15 amino acids. CDR3 in DNA: TGTGCCAGCAGTTACCTAGCGGGAGGGCCCTACGAGCAGTACTTC. The encoded protein is CASSYLAGGPYEQYF.

CDR3 in amino acids: CASSQDWTGIHNEQFF. Here the CDR3 DNA reads TGTGCCAGCAGCCAAGATTGGACAGGGATCCACAATGAGCAGTTCTTC. The J gene is TRBJ2-1, the V gene TRBV4-2; 8 bases align to TRBD1. This CDR3 is built from 16 residues. CDR1 and CDR2 (germline): LGHNA, YNFKEQ. V lost 0 bases and J lost 5; bases outside the gene matches: 6.

The gene calls are TRBV5-1 and TRBJ1-1, with 7 bases identical to TRBD1. Unmatched junction bases numbered 13, after V lost 2 bases and J lost 0 bases. Germline loops: CDR1 SGHRS, CDR2 YFSETQ. The CDR3 totals 18 residues. The CDR3 loop is CASSLVYPGTAMNTEAFF. As DNA, the CDR3 is TGCGCCAGCAGCTTAGTCTACCCCGGGACAGCCATGAACACTGAAGCTTTCTTT.

This clone is categorized as large. The chain joins TRBV9 to TRBJ1-3; D possibly corresponds to TRBD1 (6 bases). Trimming removed 4 bases from V and 0 bases from J, with 11 bases in between. CDR3 length: 15 amino acids. Germline CDR1 reads SGDLS; CDR2 reads YYNGEE. The CDR3 DNA reads TGTGCCAGCAGCCCATCAGGGGTCTCTGGAAACACCATATATTTT. It specifies CASSPSGVSGNTIYF.

The J gene is TRBJ1-3, the V gene TRBV28; D is perhaps TRBD1 (5 bases). Germline V gene data show CDR1 as MDHEN and CDR2 as SYDVKM. Trimming stripped 1 base from V and 0 bases from J, with 7 bases between. The CDR3 spans 15 residues. CDR3 sequence reads: CASSLSTDSGNTIYF. The DNA of the CDR3 is TGTGCCAGCAGTTTATCGACAGACTCTGGAAACACCATATATTTT. The whole variable domain, remainder taken from reference TRBV28 and TRBJ1-3, is DVKVTQSSRYLVKRTGEKVFLECVQDMDHENMFWYRQDPGLGLRLIYFSYDVKMKEKGDIPEGYSVSREKKERFSLILESASTNQTSMYLCASSLSTDSGNTIYFGEGSWLTVV.

This rearrangement joins TRBV12-5 to TRBJ2-5; 8 bases are a match to TRBD2. The V gene's germline CDR1 is LGHNT and CDR2 FRNRAP. This CDR3 has 19 residues. Trimming removed 0 bases from V and 3 bases from J; junction bases left unmatched: 15. This chain's CDR3 is CASGLVRDGRDAFEETQYF. CDR3 nucleotide sequence: TGTGCTAGTGGTTTGGTACGTGACGGGAGGGACGCCTTCGAAGAGACCCAGTACTTC.

The CDR3 loop reads CASSPGGTNEKLFF. The CDR3 DNA follows: TGTGCCAGCAGCCCTGGGGGAACTAATGAAAAACTGTTTTTT. The gene calls are TRBV4-2 and TRBJ1-4, with a possible D match to TRBD1 (5 bases). With 4 bases removed from V and 1 base from J, the gap between germline ends came to 7 bases. The CDR3 length is 14 residues. CDR1 and CDR2 from the germline V gene are LGHNA and YNFKEQ.

The genes are TRBV7-9 and TRBJ2-1; D may be TRBD2 (5 bases). This CDR3 region has 11 residues. V lost 4 bases to trimming and J lost 8 bases, with 6 bases between them. Germline lookup yields CDR1 SEHNR and CDR2 FQNEAQ (reference sequence). The CDR3 spells CASSSRDEQFF. CDR3 DNA sequence: TGTGCCAGCAGCTCGAGGGATGAGCAGTTCTTC.

V and J are TRBV11-2 and TRBJ2-7, with 10 bases aligning to TRBD1. Looked up from germline, CDR1 is SGHAT and CDR2 is FQNNGV. The V gene end was trimmed by 4 bases and the J gene end by 7 bases; junction bases not matched to a gene: 13. The CDR3 covers 16 residues. Written as DNA, the CDR3 is TGTGCCAGCAGCTCCTCAACTGGACAGGGGGGGGGAGAGCAGTACTTC. Encoded protein: CASSSSTGQGGGEQYF.

V gene TRBV6-5 combines with J gene TRBJ2-7, with D possibly being TRBD1 (5 bases). The CDR3 is 15 amino acids. The V end was cut by 0 bases, the J end by 5 bases, with 14 bases between. Germline V gene data show CDR1 as MNHEY and CDR2 as SVGAGI. CDR3 bases: TGTGCCAGCAGTTACTCGAAAGGTCCCAGGGACGAGCAGTACTTC. Amino acids: CASSYSKGPRDEQYF.

V usage is TRBV7-9 and J usage is TRBJ2-1; no definite D call. CDR3 length equals 12 residues. Germline V lookup: CDR1 SEHNR, CDR2 FQNEAQ (reference sequence). V was trimmed by 5 bases and J by 8 bases, leaving 10 bases between them. In nucleotides, the CDR3 is TGTGCCAGCAGCGGCCTAGGATATGAGCAGTTCTTC. Amino acid sequence: CASSGLGYEQFF.

The chain employs TRBV5-1 and TRBJ2-2; a weak D match, TRBD1 (5 bases). The CDR3 has 15 amino acids. Germline CDR1 reads SGHRS; CDR2 reads YFSETQ. V gave up 4 bases and J gave up 1 base, with 11 bases separating them. This CDR3 reads CASSPGPQNTGELFF. The CDR3 nucleotides are TGCGCCAGCAGCCCAGGGCCCCAGAACACCGGGGAGCTGTTTTTT.

The chain is built from TRBV13 and TRBJ1-2; TRBD1 matches 9 bases. V was clipped by 0 bases and J by 4 bases; unmatched bases: 9. The germline gives CDR1 PRHDT, CDR2 FYEKMQ (reference sequence). The CDR3 totals 17 residues. The CDR3 protein is CASSLGQGALLVYGYTF. The DNA of the CDR3 is TGTGCCAGCAGCTTAGGACAGGGGGCCCTACTTGTCTATGGCTACACCTTC.

This clone showed up just a few times. The rearrangement links TRBV2 to TRBJ1-2; D is uncertain. CDR3 length: 11 residues. Germline V lookup: CDR1 SNHLY, CDR2 FYNNEI. V was clipped by 6 bases and J by 8 bases, with 10 bases between them. Here the CDR3 DNA reads TGTGCCAGCAGCCCTTCTGAGGGCTACACCTTC. It codes for CASSPSEGYTF. The full variable domain, with the rest looked up from reference TRBV2 and TRBJ1-2, is EPEVTQTPSHQVTQMGQEVILRCVPISNHLYFYWYRQILGQKVEFLVSFYNNEISEKSEIFDDQFSVERPDGSNFTLKIRSTKLEDSAMYFCASSPSEGYTFGSGTRLTVV.

The chain combines TRBV4-1 with TRBJ2-1; 7 bases match TRBD1. Germline V lookup: CDR1 MGHRA, CDR2 YSYEKL. CDR3 length: 15 residues. J lost 5 bases, V lost 4 bases, and 8 bases had no gene match. This CDR3 is CASSLRGTVNNEQFF. The DNA for the CDR3 is TGCGCCAGCAGCCTAAGAGGGACAGTTAACAATGAGCAGTTCTTC.

The chain is built from TRBV19 and TRBJ2-7; tentatively, D is TRBD1 (6 bases). V was pared by 2 bases and J by 0 bases, with 14 bases between. In germline, CDR1 is LNHDA, CDR2 SQIVND (reference sequence). There are 16 residues in the CDR3. CDR3 nucleotide sequence: TGTGCCAGTAGTATACGTGGTCAGGGGAGCTCCTACGAGCAGTACTTC. Encoded protein: CASSIRGQGSSYEQYF.

The chain links TRBV5-8 to TRBJ1-2, with 8 bases identical to TRBD1. Per the germline V gene, CDR1 is SGHTS and CDR2 is YDEGEE. Trimming removed 0 bases from V and 3 bases from J; junction bases left unmatched: 4. The CDR3 is 15 amino acids. The CDR3 sequence is CASSLDQGAHYGYTF. The CDR3 DNA reads as TGTGCCAGCAGCTTGGATCAGGGGGCTCACTATGGCTACACCTTC.

The chain combines TRBV11-2 with TRBJ2-1; D perhaps matches TRBD2 (7 bases). Germline-derived CDR1 and CDR2 are SGHAT and FQNNGV. The CDR3 has 18 residues. Deletions cut 4 bases from V and 6 bases from J, with 25 bases between. CDR3 DNA sequence: TGTGCCAGCAGCTCGGCCCCGGCCGGGGGGCTCACACCCAATGAGCAGTTCTTC. Amino acid sequence: CASSSAPAGGLTPNEQFF.

CDR3 residues: CASSLGVGNSPLHF. The CDR3, as DNA: TGTGCCAGCAGCTTAGGGGTTGGTAATTCACCCCTCCACTTT. This chain links TRBV11-3 with TRBJ1-6; D is uncertain. With 1 base removed from V and 6 bases from J, the gap between germline ends came to 7 bases. The CDR3 contains 14 residues. The germline CDR1 and CDR2 sequences are SGHNT and YENEEA.